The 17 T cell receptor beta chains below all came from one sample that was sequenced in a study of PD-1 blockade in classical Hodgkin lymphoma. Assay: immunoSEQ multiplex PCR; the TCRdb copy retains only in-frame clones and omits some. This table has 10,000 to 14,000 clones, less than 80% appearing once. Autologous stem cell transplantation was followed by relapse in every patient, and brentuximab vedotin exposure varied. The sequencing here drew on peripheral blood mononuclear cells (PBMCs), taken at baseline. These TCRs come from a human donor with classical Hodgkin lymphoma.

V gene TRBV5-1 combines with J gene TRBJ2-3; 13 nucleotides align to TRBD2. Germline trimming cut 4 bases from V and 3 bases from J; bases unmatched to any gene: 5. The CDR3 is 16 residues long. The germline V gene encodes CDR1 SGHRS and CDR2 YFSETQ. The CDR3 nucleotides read TGCGCCAGCAGCCGGGCGACTAGCGGGGGGACAGATACGCAGTATTTT. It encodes CASSRATSGGTDTQYF.

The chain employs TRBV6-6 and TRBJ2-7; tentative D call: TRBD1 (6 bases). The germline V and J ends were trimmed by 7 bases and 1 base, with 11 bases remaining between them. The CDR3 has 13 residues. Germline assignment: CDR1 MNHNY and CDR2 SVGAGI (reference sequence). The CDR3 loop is CASTGTNSYEQYF. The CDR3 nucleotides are TGTGCCAGCACGGGGACAAATTCCTACGAGCAGTACTTC.

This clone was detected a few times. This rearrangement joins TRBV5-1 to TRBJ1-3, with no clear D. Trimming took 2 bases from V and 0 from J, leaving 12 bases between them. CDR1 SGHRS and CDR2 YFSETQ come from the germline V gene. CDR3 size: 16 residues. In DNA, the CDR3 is TGCGCCAGCAGCTTTGGGCGGACCCACTCTGGAAACACCATATATTTT. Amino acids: CASSFGRTHSGNTIYF.

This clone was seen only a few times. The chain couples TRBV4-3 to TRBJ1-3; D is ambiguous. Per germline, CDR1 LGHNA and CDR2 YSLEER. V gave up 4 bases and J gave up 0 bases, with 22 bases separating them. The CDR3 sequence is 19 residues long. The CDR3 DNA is TGCGCCAGCAGCCCTCAATACGTGCCGGGTCACATCTCTGGAAACACCATATATTTT. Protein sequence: CASSPQYVPGHISGNTIYF.

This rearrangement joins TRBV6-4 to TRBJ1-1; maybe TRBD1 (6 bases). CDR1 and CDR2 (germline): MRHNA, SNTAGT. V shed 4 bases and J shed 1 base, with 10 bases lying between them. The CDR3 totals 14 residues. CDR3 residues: CASSVTDRNTEAFF. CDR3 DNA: TGTGCCAGCAGTGTCACGGACAGGAACACTGAAGCTTTCTTT.

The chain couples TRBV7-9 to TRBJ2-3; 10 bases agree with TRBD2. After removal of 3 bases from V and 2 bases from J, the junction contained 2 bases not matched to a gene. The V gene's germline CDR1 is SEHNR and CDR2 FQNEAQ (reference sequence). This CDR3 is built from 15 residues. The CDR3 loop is CASSLLAGVTDTQYF. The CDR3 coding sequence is TGTGCCAGCAGCTTGCTAGCGGGGGTCACAGATACGCAGTATTTT. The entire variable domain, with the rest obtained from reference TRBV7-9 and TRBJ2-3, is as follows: DTGVSQNPRHKITKRGQNVTFRCDPISEHNRLYWYRQTLGQGPEFLTYFQNEAQLEKSRLLSDRFSAERPKGSFSTLEIQRTEQGDSAMYLCASSLLAGVTDTQYFGPGTRLTVL.

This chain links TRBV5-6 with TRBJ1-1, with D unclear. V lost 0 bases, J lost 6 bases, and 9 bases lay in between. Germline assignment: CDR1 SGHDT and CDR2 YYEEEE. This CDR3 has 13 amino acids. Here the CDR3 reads CASSLAGVPEAFF. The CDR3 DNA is TGTGCCAGCAGCTTGGCCGGGGTACCTGAAGCTTTCTTT.

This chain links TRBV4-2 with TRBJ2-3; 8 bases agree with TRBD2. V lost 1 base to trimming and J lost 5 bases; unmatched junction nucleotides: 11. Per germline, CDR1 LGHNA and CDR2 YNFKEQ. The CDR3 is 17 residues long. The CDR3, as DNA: TGTGCCAGCAGCCAAGCCGGGGGGGCGGGACCCCGAGATACGCAGTATTTT. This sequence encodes CASSQAGGAGPRDTQYF.

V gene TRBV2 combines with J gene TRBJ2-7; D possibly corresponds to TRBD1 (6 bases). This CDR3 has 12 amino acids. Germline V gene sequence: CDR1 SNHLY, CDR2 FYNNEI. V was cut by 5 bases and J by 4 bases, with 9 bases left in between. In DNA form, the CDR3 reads TGTGCCAGCAGTAAACAGGGTTACGAGCAGTACTTC. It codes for CASSKQGYEQYF.

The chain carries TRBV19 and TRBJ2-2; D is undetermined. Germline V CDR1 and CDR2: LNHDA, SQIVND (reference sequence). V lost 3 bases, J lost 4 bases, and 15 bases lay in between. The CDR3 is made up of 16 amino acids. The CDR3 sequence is CASSIYTAGVTGELFF. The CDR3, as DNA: TGTGCCAGTAGTATCTATACCGCTGGGGTCACCGGGGAGCTGTTTTTT.

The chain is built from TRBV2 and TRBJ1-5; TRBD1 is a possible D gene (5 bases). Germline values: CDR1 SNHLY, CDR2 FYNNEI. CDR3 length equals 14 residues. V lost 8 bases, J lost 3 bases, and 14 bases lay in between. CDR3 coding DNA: TGTGCCAGCGTCCATGGACACTACAATCAGCCCCAGCATTTT. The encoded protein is CASVHGHYNQPQHF.

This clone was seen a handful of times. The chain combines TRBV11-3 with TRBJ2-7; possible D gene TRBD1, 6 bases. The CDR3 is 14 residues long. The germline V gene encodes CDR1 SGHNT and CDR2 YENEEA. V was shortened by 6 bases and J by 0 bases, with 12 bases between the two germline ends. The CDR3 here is CASSRTDSSYEQYF. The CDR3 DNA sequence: TGTGCCAGCAGTCGGACAGATAGCTCCTACGAGCAGTACTTC.

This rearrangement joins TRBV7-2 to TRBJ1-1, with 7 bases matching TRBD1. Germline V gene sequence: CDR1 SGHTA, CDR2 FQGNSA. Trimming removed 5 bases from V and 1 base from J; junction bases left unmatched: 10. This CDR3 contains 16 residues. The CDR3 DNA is TGTGCCAGCAGCGCTAGACCGGGACAGTCGAACACTGAAGCTTTCTTT. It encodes CASSARPGQSNTEAFF.

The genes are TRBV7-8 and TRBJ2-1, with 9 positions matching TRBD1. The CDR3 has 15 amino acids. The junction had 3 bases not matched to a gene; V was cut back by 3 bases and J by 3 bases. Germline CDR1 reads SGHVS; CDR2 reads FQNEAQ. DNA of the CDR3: TGTGCCAGCAGCTTCCCGGGACAGGGCTACAATGAGCAGTTCTTC. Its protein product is CASSFPGQGYNEQFF.

The CDR3 DNA reads as TGTGCCAGCAGTTACGGCGTCTCCCGCTATGGCTATGGCTACACCTTC. Protein sequence: CASSYGVSRYGYGYTF. V and J are TRBV6-5 and TRBJ1-2; D gene uncertain. CDR1 MNHEY and CDR2 SVGAGI come from the germline V gene. Deletions cut 2 bases from V and 4 bases from J, with 17 bases between. The CDR3 runs 16 residues.

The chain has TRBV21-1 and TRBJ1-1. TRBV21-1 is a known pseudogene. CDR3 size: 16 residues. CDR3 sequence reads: CASSPSVYTIRTEAFF. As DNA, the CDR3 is TGTGCCAGCAGTCCTTCTGTCTACACAATTCGCACTGAAGCTTTCTTT.

CDR3 residues: CASSSRTGFQPQHF. The CDR3 region has the DNA TGTGCCAGCAGCTCAAGGACAGGGTTTCAGCCCCAGCATTTT. The gene calls are TRBV7-2 and TRBJ1-5, with 8 positions matching TRBD1. Germline V gene sequence: CDR1 SGHTA, CDR2 FQGNSA. The CDR3 runs 14 residues. The J segment lost 6 bases and the V segment lost 4 bases, leaving 5 bases of the junction unmatched. The full variable domain, completed using reference TRBV7-2 and TRBJ1-5, is GAGVSQSPSNKVTEKGKDVELRCDPISGHTALYWYRQSLGQGLEFLIYFQGNSAPDKSGLPSDRFSAERTGGSVSTLTIQRTQQEDSAVYLCASSSRTGFQPQHFGDGTRLSIL.